This passage covers 2 T cell receptor beta chains from one sample sequenced in a study of radiotherapy plus CTLA-4 blockade in lung cancer. Some clones are missing from TCRdb's copy, which holds only in-frame ones; the method was immunoSEQ multiplex PCR. The sample includes some 110,000 clones, about 83% of them seen just once. The sequenced sample was peripheral blood, obtained from a patient treated with radiotherapy plus ipilimumab. The source is a human donor with non-small cell lung cancer who had a partial response to radiotherapy plus ipilimumab.

The rearrangement joins TRBV25-1 to TRBJ1-5, with no clear D. The V and J ends lost 2 bases and 12 bases respectively, with 20 bases between them. The CDR3 has 15 amino acids. CDR1 is MGHDK and CDR2 is SYGVNS in the germline V gene. This chain's CDR3 is CASSERRERSLYQHF. The CDR3 nucleotides are TGTGCCAGCAGTGAAAGACGGGAACGATCCCTCTACCAGCATTTT.

The genes are TRBV6-6 and TRBJ2-7, with a possible D match to TRBD2 (6 bases). The germline V gene has CDR1 MNHNY and CDR2 SVGAGI (reference sequence). With 5 bases removed from V and 6 bases from J, the gap between germline ends came to 11 bases. The CDR3 has 12 amino acids. Here the CDR3 DNA reads TGTGCCAGCAGTCCCCTGGGAGGCGAGCAGTACTTC. The encoded protein is CASSPLGGEQYF.